The 25 T cell receptor beta chains below all came from one sample that was sequenced in a study of identical twins (dated by TCRdb to 2016 to 2017). Library preparation used 5' RACE. Sequencing used an Illumina HiSeq 2000. TCRdb reanalyzed the raw reads on its own, using fastp at Q25 for trimming and MiXCR for clone calling, and kept in-frame beta chains. For every CDR3 protein sequence, its rows merge into one entry that carries the most common genes and DNA. For this sample the table gives 690,000 or so distinct CDR3 sequences, of which 8.6% were detected only once. The leading ten clones occupy approximately 0.89% of the sample. These data were also filed under a second study, of yellow fever vaccine responses in identical twins.

Source material: PBMCs. The receptors were sampled from a woman aged 18-29 years in good health.

This clonotype was observed a few times. This rearrangement joins TRBV3-1 to TRBJ1-5; TRBD1 matches at 7 bases. Trimming at V came to 0 bases and at J to 10 bases, leaving 9 bases not matched to a gene. Per germline, CDR1 LGHDT and CDR2 YNNKEL (reference sequence). The length of the CDR3 is 15 residues. Here the CDR3 DNA reads TGTGCCAGCAGCCAAGATTTGGACAGGCGGCTTCCCCAGCATTTT. This sequence encodes CASSQDLDRRLPQHF.

In this sample, this clonotype turned up many times. In DNA, the CDR3 is TGTGCCAGCAGTTTCTCTAGCGGGGGGTACCAAGAGACCCAGTACTTC. It translates to CASSFSSGGYQETQYF. J is TRBJ2-5 and V is TRBV28, with 11 bases lining up with TRBD2. With V trimmed by 3 bases and J by 0 bases, 3 bases remained unmatched. Germline V lookup: CDR1 MDHEN, CDR2 SYDVKM. This CDR3 contains 16 residues.

This clonotype has more than one count but fewer than ten. The V and J genes are TRBV3-1 and TRBJ2-7, with a tentative D call TRBD2 (6 bases). CDR3 size: 16 residues. Between the trimmed V and J ends, which lost 4 bases and 4 bases, there was a span of 20 bases. CDR1 LGHDT and CDR2 YNNKEL come from the germline V gene (reference sequence). The CDR3 nucleotides read TGTGCCAGCAGCCCAGTTCCGGAACTAGCAGTTTACGAGCAGTACTTC. It encodes CASSPVPELAVYEQYF.

The chain couples TRBV12-5 to TRBJ2-3; possibly TRBD1 for D (6 bases). This CDR3 region has 13 residues. In germline, CDR1 is LGHNT, CDR2 FRNRAP. Between the trimmed V and J ends, which lost 6 bases and 4 bases, there was a span of 11 bases. CDR3 coding DNA: TGTGCTAGTGGATTACAGGGCGCAGATACGCAGTATTTT. Protein product: CASGLQGADTQYF.

The V and J genes are TRBV24-1 and TRBJ2-5; 9 bases fit TRBD2. The trim removed 2 bases at V and 1 base at J, leaving 7 bases unmatched. The CDR3 consists of 17 residues. Germline-derived CDR1 and CDR2 are KGHDR and SFDVKD. The CDR3 is CATSDSLLAGSQETQYF. The DNA for the CDR3 is TGTGCCACCAGTGATTCGCTCCTAGCGGGGTCCCAAGAGACCCAGTACTTC.

The chain has TRBV12-3 or TRBV12-4 and TRBJ1-4; D perhaps matches TRBD1 (5 bases). This CDR3 spans 12 amino acids. Trimming removed 4 bases at V and 10 bases at J, with 10 bases between. CDR3 nucleotides: TGTGCCAGCAGTTCTGCGGGACGAAAACTGTTTTTT. Translation: CASSSAGRKLFF.

The gene calls are TRBV13 and TRBJ2-1; D ambiguous. Trimming shortened V by 0 bases and J by 2 bases, and 8 bases separated the two germline ends. This CDR3 comprises 15 residues. Germline values: CDR1 PRHDT, CDR2 FYEKMQ (reference sequence). CDR3 sequence (DNA): TGTGCCAGCAGCTTAGGCAACCCTCCCTACAATGAGCAGTTCTTC. Protein: CASSLGNPPYNEQFF. Full variable domain (remainder filled in from reference TRBV13 and TRBJ2-1): AAGVIQSPRHLIKEKRETATLKCYPIPRHDTVYWYQQGPGQDPQFLISFYEKMQSDKGSIPDRFSAQQFSDYHSELNMSSLELGDSALYFCASSLGNPPYNEQFFGPGTRLTVL.

The V and J genes are TRBV24-1 and TRBJ2-1; 8 positions match TRBD2. This CDR3 has 15 residues. V lost 5 bases and J lost 9; bases outside the gene matches: 11. Per the germline V gene, CDR1 is KGHDR and CDR2 is SFDVKD. CDR3 in DNA: TGTGCCACCAGTGCCGGGACTAGGAGCGAAAGTGAGCAGTTCTTC. Encoded protein: CATSAGTRSESEQFF.

The rearrangement joins TRBV2 to TRBJ2-1, with 12 bases that match TRBD2. V lost 4 bases to trimming and J lost 9 bases; unmatched junction nucleotides: 10. The CDR3 covers 16 residues. Germline CDR1 reads SNHLY; CDR2 reads FYNNEI. CDR3 protein: CASSVLPTSGGPEQFF. The CDR3 bases are TGTGCCAGCAGTGTTCTACCGACTAGCGGGGGTCCTGAGCAGTTCTTC. Based on the CDR3 plus reference TRBV2 and TRBJ2-1, the full variable domain is EPEVTQTPSHQVTQMGQEVILRCVPISNHLYFYWYRQILGQKVEFLVSFYNNEISEKSEIFDDQFSVERPDGSNFTLKIRSTKLEDSAMYFCASSVLPTSGGPEQFFGPGTRLTVL.

This clonotype was detected ten times or more. This chain uses TRBV7-8 with TRBJ2-1; 9 positions match TRBD1. V trimming: 5 bases; J trimming: 9 bases; junction bases outside the gene matches: 8. This CDR3 region has 14 residues. Germline V gene data show CDR1 as SGHVS and CDR2 as FQNEAQ. The CDR3: CASSRSTGGGEQFF. CDR3 DNA sequence: TGTGCCAGCAGCAGGAGCACAGGGGGCGGTGAGCAGTTCTTC.

This clonotype appeared many times. The chain employs TRBV28 and TRBJ2-7; D ambiguous. Looked up from germline, CDR1 is MDHEN and CDR2 is SYDVKM. CDR3 length equals 15 residues. Trimming shortened V by 1 base and J by 0 bases, and 10 bases separated the two germline ends. This CDR3 reads CASSLLQMSSYEQYF. CDR3 nucleotide sequence: TGTGCCAGCAGTTTATTGCAGATGAGCTCCTACGAGCAGTACTTC.

This rearrangement joins TRBV7-2 to TRBJ1-2, with unresolved D. Germline-derived CDR1 and CDR2 are SGHTA and FQGNSA. This CDR3 is built from 13 residues. Trimming stripped 5 bases from V and 8 bases from J, with 15 bases between. CDR3 DNA sequence: TGTGCCAGCAGCCCCGTTGCGGGCCAAGGCTACACCTTC. Amino acid sequence: CASSPVAGQGYTF.

In its sample, this clonotype was seen many times. The chain is built from TRBV20-1 and TRBJ1-1; possible D gene TRBD1, 5 bases. Germline values: CDR1 DFQATT, CDR2 SNEGSKA (reference sequence). The CDR3 contains 14 residues. V was clipped by 6 bases and J by 0 bases, with 14 bases between them. This CDR3 is CSAVDSSMNTEAFF. As DNA, the CDR3 is TGCAGTGCCGTTGACAGTTCAATGAACACTGAAGCTTTCTTT.

This clonotype was seen more than once but under ten times. The chain employs TRBV15 and TRBJ2-7; 11 bases agree with TRBD1. Germline V gene lookup returns CDR1 LNHNV and CDR2 YYDKDF (reference sequence). The CDR3 has 18 amino acids. V lost 10 bases, J lost 5 bases, and 22 bases stayed unmatched. CDR3 in DNA: TGTGCCATGGGGTCGGGACAGGGGGTCTTGGGACTCCTCCACGAGCAGTACTTC. Its translation: CAMGSGQGVLGLLHEQYF.

The chain has TRBV18 and TRBJ2-7, with D tentatively TRBD2 (6 bases). The CDR3 is 14 amino acids. V was cut by 2 bases and J by 3 bases, with 11 bases left in between. Looked up from germline, CDR1 is KGHSH and CDR2 is LQKENI. For the CDR3, the DNA is TGTGCCAGCTCACCAACGGGGGAGGACTACGAGCAGTACTTC. Its protein is CASSPTGEDYEQYF. The variable domain in full, with the rest retrieved from reference TRBV18 and TRBJ2-7, is NAGVMQNPRHLVRRRGQEARLRCSPMKGHSHVYWYRQLPEEGLKFMVYLQKENIIDESGMPKERFSAEFPKEGPSILRIQQVVRGDSAAYFCASSPTGEDYEQYFGPGTRLTVT.

This clonotype was counted many times. The chain carries TRBV6-2 or TRBV6-3 and TRBJ2-1; TRBD2 matches at 10 bases. From germline, CDR1 is MNHEY and CDR2 SVGEGT. The CDR3 extends over 16 amino acids. Unmatched junction bases numbered 2, after V lost 2 bases and J lost 1 base. This CDR3 is CASSYTLAGSYNEQFF. The CDR3 DNA follows: TGTGCCAGCAGTTACACACTAGCGGGGTCCTACAATGAGCAGTTCTTC.

This clonotype was seen ten or more times. The J gene is TRBJ1-3, the V gene TRBV6-5; TRBD1 matches 8 bases. CDR3 length: 15 residues. V shed 2 bases and J 3 bases; nucleotides not matched to a gene: 3. Per germline, CDR1 MNHEY and CDR2 SVGAGI. Here the CDR3 reads CASSYGTGVGNTIYF. The CDR3 DNA reads as TGTGCCAGCAGTTACGGGACAGGCGTTGGAAACACCATATATTTT.

V gene TRBV7-2 combines with J gene TRBJ2-1; D ambiguous. In germline, CDR1 is SGHTA, CDR2 FQGNSA. The CDR3 has 15 amino acids. The V end lost 3 bases, the J end lost 9 bases, and 18 bases lay between the germline ends. Here the CDR3 reads CASSFTTFLEVEQFF. CDR3 coding DNA: TGTGCCAGCAGCTTCACCACTTTCCTAGAGGTTGAGCAGTTCTTC.

This clonotype was counted between two and nine times. The chain combines TRBV4-1 with TRBJ2-1; TRBD2 matches at 11 bases. Germline V lookup: CDR1 MGHRA, CDR2 YSYEKL. Losses at the gene ends were 3 bases for V and 8 bases for J; bases not matched to a gene: 9. CDR3 length: 16 amino acids. Here the CDR3 reads CASSHSLAGEGHEQFF. CDR3 coding DNA: TGCGCCAGCAGCCACTCACTAGCGGGAGAGGGTCATGAGCAGTTCTTC.

This clonotype was seen ten or more times. The chain carries TRBV3-1 and TRBJ2-7, with D tentatively TRBD2 (5 bases). Deletions cut 2 bases from V and 2 bases from J, with 16 bases between. Germline V gene sequence: CDR1 LGHDT, CDR2 YNNKEL (reference sequence). The CDR3 covers 16 residues. CDR3 nucleotides: TGTGCCAGCAGCCAACTGAGGGCCGTTCGCCCCTACGAGCAGTACTTC. Its protein product is CASSQLRAVRPYEQYF.

The table lists this clonotype with a few counts. This chain links TRBV20-1 with TRBJ2-7; 14 nucleotides align to TRBD2. This CDR3 is 15 amino acids long. The junction had 9 bases not matched to a gene; V was cut back by 4 bases and J by 7 bases. The V gene's germline CDR1 is DFQATT and CDR2 SNEGSKA (reference sequence). The CDR3: CSANTGTSGSGEQYF. The DNA of the CDR3 is TGCAGTGCTAACACCGGGACTAGCGGGAGCGGGGAGCAGTACTTC.

The genes are TRBV27 and TRBJ1-6; the D is unclear. Trimming shortened V by 6 bases and J by 0 bases, and 9 bases separated the two germline ends. The CDR3 sequence is 15 residues long. The germline gives CDR1 MNHEY, CDR2 SMNVEV (reference sequence). CDR3 DNA: TGTGCCAGCAGGGTCAGGAGCTCCTATAATTCACCCCTCCACTTT. Amino acid sequence: CASRVRSSYNSPLHF.

The CDR3 is CASSSLRTGLEDTQYF. CDR3 coding DNA: TGTGCCAGCAGTTCCCTACGGACAGGGCTGGAAGATACGCAGTATTTT. The chain recombines TRBV12-3 or TRBV12-4 with TRBJ2-3; 8 bases fit TRBD1. The junction had 11 bases not matched to a gene; V was cut back by 4 bases and J by 5 bases. This CDR3 has 16 amino acids.

This clonotype has just a few counts. The genes are TRBV10-3 and TRBJ2-1; TRBD2 matches at 8 bases. CDR1 is ENHRY, CDR2 SYGVKD, per germline. V shed 2 bases and J 6 bases; nucleotides not matched to a gene: 3. This CDR3 region has 14 residues. The DNA for the CDR3 is TGTGCCATCAGTGAGCGGGAGGGCAGCAATGAGCAGTTCTTC. Translation: CAISEREGSNEQFF.

There are a few counts of this clonotype. CDR3 sequence (DNA): TGTGCCAGCAGTGACGCCGCGGGACAGCTCCTTCACTTT. Translation gives CASSDAAGQLLHF. This rearrangement joins TRBV6-4 to TRBJ1-6, with TRBD1 matching over 7 bases. Germline CDR1 MRHNA, CDR2 SNTAGT. The CDR3 is 13 amino acids. V lost 2 bases and J lost 19; bases outside the gene matches: 11.